One and the same sample provided the 13 T cell receptor beta chains below, sequenced in a study of T cell repertoires in cytomegalovirus infection. TCRdb redid the calling of the reads with MiXCR, one entry per CDR3 protein. The sample yields under 95,000 distinct CDR3 sequences, around 49% seen once. Their antigens are not known. Sequencing used CD8+ T cells from cultured PBMCs, obtained from culture after CMV antigen stimulation. Receptor source: a human donor in good health (CMV status not recorded). Some clones in this sample may be carry-over from other donors' samples.

The rearrangement joins TRBV7-4 to TRBJ1-2, with D possibly being TRBD1 (5 bases). Trimming removed 7 bases at V and 8 bases at J, with 8 bases between. This CDR3 is built from 10 residues. Looked up from germline, CDR1 is SGHVT and CDR2 is SQSDAQ. The CDR3 bases are TGTGCCAGCACAGGGAACGGCTACACCTTC. It translates to CASTGNGYTF. Full variable domain (remainder filled in from reference TRBV7-4 and TRBJ1-2): GAGVSQSPRYKVAKRGRDVALRCDSISGHVTLYWYRQTLGQGSEVLTYSQSDAQRDKSGRPSGRFSAERPERSVSTLKIQRTEQGDSAVYLCASTGNGYTFGSGTRLTVV.

This clonotype was seen a handful of times. The CDR3 protein is CASSSLQGPGANVLTF. The DNA for the CDR3 is TGTGCCAGCAGCTCACTTCAGGGTCCTGGGGCCAACGTCCTGACTTTC. The J gene is TRBJ2-6, the V gene TRBV7-2; D possibly corresponds to TRBD1 (5 bases). V lost 4 bases, J lost 2 bases, and 12 bases lay in between. The length of the CDR3 is 16 residues. CDR1 is SGHTA and CDR2 is FQGNSA in the germline V gene.

The chain carries TRBV12-3 or TRBV12-4 and TRBJ2-1; a possible D gene is TRBD2 (5 bases). V was pared by 7 bases and J by 0 bases, with 10 bases between. The CDR3 runs to 14 residues. This CDR3 is CASTRADSYNEQFF. CDR3 DNA sequence: TGTGCCAGCACCCGAGCGGACTCCTACAATGAGCAGTTCTTC.

The genes are TRBV7-8 and TRBJ2-7, with D possibly being TRBD1 or TRBD2 (5 bases each). CDR3 size: 14 residues. The V end lost 5 bases, the J end lost 7 bases, and 18 bases lay between the germline ends. Germline assignment: CDR1 SGHVS and CDR2 FQNEAQ. The CDR3 loop is CASSTYVGTREQYF. In DNA, the CDR3 is TGTGCCAGCAGCACCTACGTCGGGACGCGAGAGCAGTACTTC.

The chain combines TRBV7-9 with TRBJ2-7; the D gene is possibly TRBD1 (6 bases). In germline, CDR1 is SEHNR, CDR2 FQNEAQ (reference sequence). V lost 1 base and J 0 bases, leaving 22 bases between the germline ends. The CDR3 has 19 residues. Here the CDR3 reads CASSLGGPRWGLHSYEQYF. DNA of the CDR3: TGTGCCAGCAGCTTAGGGGGACCACGATGGGGGCTACACTCCTACGAGCAGTACTTC.

The table lists this clonotype with a count of one. The chain links TRBV5-1 to TRBJ2-7; 12 nucleotides align to TRBD2. V lost 0 bases, J lost 6 bases, and 1 base stayed unmatched. The germline V gene has CDR1 SGHRS and CDR2 YFSETQ. The CDR3 runs 14 residues. Written as DNA, the CDR3 is TGCGCCAGCAGCTTGGGGACTAGCGGGGCCGAGCAGTACTTC. Translation gives CASSLGTSGAEQYF.

The CDR3 DNA follows: TGTGCCAGCCAGGCTGCTTTGGGCCCCGCCTACGAGCAGTACTTC. Translated: CASQAALGPAYEQYF. V usage is TRBV7-8 and J usage is TRBJ2-7; D gene unclear. The CDR3 spans 15 residues. V shed 8 bases and J shed 2 bases, with 19 bases lying between them. Per the germline V gene, CDR1 is SGHVS and CDR2 is FQNEAQ.

This clonotype was detected many times. The rearrangement uses TRBV7-2 and TRBJ2-7, with D perhaps TRBD2 (5 bases). V dropped 4 bases and J dropped 0 bases, with 16 bases sitting between them. CDR1 SGHTA and CDR2 FQGNSA come from the germline V gene. The CDR3 spans 16 residues. CDR3 in amino acids: CASSSLPGSYSYEQYF. CDR3 DNA: TGTGCCAGCAGCTCTCTACCGGGATCTTACTCCTACGAGCAGTACTTC.

The V gene is TRBV11-2, the J gene TRBJ1-2; D unresolved. V was pared by 1 base and J by 8 bases, with 11 bases between. The length of the CDR3 is 13 residues. In germline, CDR1 is SGHAT, CDR2 FQNNGV. CDR3 residues: CASSLGPFGGYTF. In DNA, the CDR3 is TGTGCCAGCAGCTTAGGCCCTTTCGGAGGCTACACCTTC.

This clonotype was detected a few times. The gene calls are TRBV12-3 or TRBV12-4 and TRBJ2-2; a weak D match, TRBD2 (5 bases). The length of the CDR3 is 14 residues. V lost 3 bases to trimming and J lost 7 bases, with 12 bases between them. DNA for the CDR3: TGTGCCAGCAGTTTGAGCCCTGGAGGCGGGGAGCTGTTTTTT. As protein: CASSLSPGGGELFF.

This sequence joins TRBV19 and TRBJ2-1; 9 bases map to TRBD1. The germline gives CDR1 LNHDA, CDR2 SQIVND (reference sequence). The CDR3 loop spans 15 amino acids. J was trimmed by 7 bases and V by 5 bases; bases with no gene match: 9. The CDR3 nucleotides read TGTGCCAGTAGTCCGCCGGACAGGGGTAGGAATGAGCAGTTCTTC. This encodes CASSPPDRGRNEQFF.

This chain connects TRBV6-6 to TRBJ2-7, with D tentatively TRBD2 (6 bases). V lost 4 bases and J lost 0, with 13 bases in between. This CDR3 comprises 15 residues. Germline V gives CDR1 MNHNY, CDR2 SVGAGI (reference sequence). CDR3 DNA: TGTGCCAGCAGTTGGCTGGCGGGGAGCTCCTACGAGCAGTACTTC. This gives the protein CASSWLAGSSYEQYF.

V gene TRBV7-9 combines with J gene TRBJ2-1, with no clear D. From germline, CDR1 is SEHNR and CDR2 FQNEAQ (reference sequence). The CDR3 consists of 16 residues. V shed 5 bases and J shed 2 bases, with 16 bases lying between them. The CDR3, as DNA: TGTGCCAGCAGCCTTCGTCGGAGTAGCCCCTACAATGAGCAGTTCTTC. It yields the protein CASSLRRSSPYNEQFF.